What follows are 10 T cell receptor beta chains derived from one specimen sequenced in a study of response to subunit inactivated influenza vaccine. TCRdb passed the RT-PCR reads through MiXCR, listing each CDR3 protein once. The sample carries about 520,000 distinct CDR3 sequences, 25% recorded once. Sequencing was performed on CD4+ T cells sorted from PBMCs, taken roughly 5 days after vaccination. These receptors all stem from a man over 45 who received an inactivated influenza vaccine.

This chain joins TRBV4-3 and TRBJ2-2; tentatively, D is TRBD2 (6 bases). CDR3 length equals 16 residues. V was pared by 0 bases and J by 6 bases, with 14 bases between. Germline CDR1 LGHNA, CDR2 YSLEER. CDR3 sequence: CASSQDLYGGSGELFF. DNA for the CDR3: TGCGCCAGCAGCCAAGATCTTTATGGGGGGTCCGGGGAGCTGTTTTTT.

The chain combines TRBV9 with TRBJ2-5, with 11 positions matching TRBD1. The germline V gene encodes CDR1 SGDLS and CDR2 YYNGEE. Unmatched junction bases numbered 3, after V lost 1 base and J lost 1 base. The CDR3 contains 16 residues. The chain's CDR3 is CASSVQGTGGQETQYF. Here the CDR3 DNA reads TGTGCCAGCAGCGTACAGGGGACAGGGGGCCAAGAGACCCAGTACTTC.

The sample holds one count of this clonotype. The chain joins TRBV20-1 to TRBJ2-7; 8 bases line up with TRBD2. This CDR3 comprises 14 residues. Germline assignment: CDR1 DFQATT and CDR2 SNEGSKA (reference sequence). The trim removed 5 bases at V and 2 bases at J, leaving 8 bases unmatched. This chain's CDR3 is CSAGGGRPTYEQYF. The CDR3 DNA reads TGCAGTGCTGGAGGCGGGAGGCCTACCTACGAGCAGTACTTC.

This rearrangement joins TRBV20-1 to TRBJ2-3, with no clear D. The germline V gene has CDR1 DFQATT and CDR2 SNEGSKA (reference sequence). The CDR3 runs 12 residues. The V and J ends lost 2 bases and 4 bases respectively, with 7 bases between them. DNA for the CDR3: TGCAGTGCTAGAAGGCTGGCAGATACGCAGTATTTT. Protein product: CSARRLADTQYF.

This clonotype was counted a few times. This chain links TRBV20-1 with TRBJ2-1; tentatively, D is TRBD2 (7 bases). V dropped 1 base and J dropped 4 bases, with 11 bases sitting between them. In germline, CDR1 is DFQATT, CDR2 SNEGSKA (reference sequence). The CDR3 consists of 14 residues. CDR3 residues: CSARVGGAYNEQFF. The DNA of the CDR3 is TGCAGTGCTAGAGTGGGGGGGGCGTACAATGAGCAGTTCTTC.

This clonotype was detected only a few times. The chain uses TRBV12-3 or TRBV12-4 and TRBJ2-1, with 8 bases identical to TRBD2. CDR3 length: 14 residues. V dropped 5 bases and J dropped 9; count of bases not matched to a gene: 9. CDR3 nucleotide sequence: TGTGCCAGCAGTCTATCCGGGACTAGAGCTGAGCAGTTCTTC. Protein product: CASSLSGTRAEQFF.

This clonotype was found a few times. The J gene is TRBJ2-3, the V gene TRBV12-3 or TRBV12-4, with 8 bases lining up with TRBD2. CDR3 length equals 16 residues. V lost 5 bases and J lost 5; bases outside the gene matches: 12. DNA for the CDR3: TGTGCCAGCAGTCCCGCTTTAACGGGGGGGCAAGATACGCAGTATTTT. Protein: CASSPALTGGQDTQYF.

This clonotype came up a few times. This chain links TRBV20-1 with TRBJ1-6; a possible D gene is TRBD1 (6 bases). The CDR3 runs to 14 residues. V was cut by 5 bases and J by 3 bases, with 11 bases left in between. Germline values: CDR1 DFQATT, CDR2 SNEGSKA (reference sequence). CDR3 nucleotides: TGCAGTGCTGGGGGGGCTTACTATAATTCACCCCTCCACTTT. Translating gives CSAGGAYYNSPLHF.

This clonotype occurred once. This CDR3 reads CATSSPSGATRETQYF. The CDR3 DNA follows: TGTGCCACCAGTTCCCCCAGCGGGGCCACGAGGGAGACCCAGTACTTC. The chain carries TRBV24-1 and TRBJ2-5, with 7 bases lining up with TRBD2. CDR3 length: 16 amino acids. The J segment lost 5 bases and the V segment lost 6 bases, leaving 14 bases of the junction unmatched. Germline V CDR1 and CDR2: KGHDR, SFDVKD.

CDR3 nucleotide sequence: TGTGCCAGCAGCTTGGTTGGCAGGCGATCCTACGAGCAGTACTTC. Translating it yields CASSLVGRRSYEQYF. V is TRBV5-6 and J is TRBJ2-7; the D is unclear. V was trimmed by 0 bases and J by 1 base, leaving 11 bases between them. The CDR3 spans 15 residues. The V gene's germline CDR1 is SGHDT and CDR2 YYEEEE.